This TCR beta chain was captured in a study of blood T cell repertoires in COVID-19. For the study at large: Samples came from the United States, Italy and Spain, spanning acute and convalescent COVID-19. Sources were T cells, B-cell-depleted T cells, or PBMCs; the material itself was cDNA or gDNA.

The CDR3 loop spans 15 amino acids. V dropped 4 bases and J dropped 4; count of bases not matched to a gene: 8. Per germline, CDR1 LNHDA and CDR2 SQIVND (reference sequence). Study processing details: Amplification of reference gene primers provided the estimated nucleated cell counts. Method: immunoSEQ multiplex PCR; TCRdb's copy keeps in-frame clones and lacks some. V, J and clone size reflect that table, while D and trimming were determined from the DNA. This table holds just under 65,000 clones, about 78% found once. Source material: peripheral blood. V usage is TRBV19 and J usage is TRBJ2-7; 9 bases are shared with TRBD2. The clonotype comes from a woman older than 75 with acute or convalescent COVID-19. The CDR3 nucleotides are TGTGCCAGTAGTAGCGATAGCGGGAGTTTATACGAGCAGTACTTC. This gives the protein CASSSDSGSLYEQYF.